The 14 T cell receptor beta chains below were found in one sample sequenced in a study of shared clonotypes between healthy human individuals. The table came from immunoSEQ multiplex PCR; TCRdb's copy has only in-frame clones and leaves some out. The sample includes roughly 1,100,000 clones, around 75% of them seen just once. Material: memory CD4+ T cells sorted from blood. Subset denoted: CD45RA-negative fraction. These receptors were taken from a young man in good health.

The chain recombines TRBV19 with TRBJ1-2; D uncertain. The CDR3 has 15 amino acids. From germline, CDR1 is LNHDA and CDR2 SQIVND (reference sequence). V was shortened by 2 bases and J by 2 bases, with 12 bases between the two germline ends. CDR3 coding DNA: TGTGCCAGTAGTATATCCCTCCGGGCCAACTATGGCTACACCTTC. It codes for CASSISLRANYGYTF.

The CDR3 DNA is TGTGCCAGCGAACAAGGCAGGTCTAGCTACGAGCAGTACTTC. It yields the protein CASEQGRSSYEQYF. The chain has TRBV7-9 and TRBJ2-5, with no clear D. With the DNA end fitting TRBJ2-7 better, the J assignment may be wrong. Germline CDR1 SEHNR, CDR2 FQNEAQ (reference sequence). The CDR3 length is 14 residues.

This clone has a handful of counts. This chain connects TRBV6-5 to TRBJ1-1; D is perhaps TRBD1 (6 bases). With 2 bases removed from V and 1 base from J, the gap between germline ends came to 11 bases. This CDR3 is 15 amino acids long. The germline gives CDR1 MNHEY, CDR2 SVGAGI. Here the CDR3 reads CASSYTATGNTEAFF. The CDR3, as DNA: TGTGCCAGCAGTTACACCGCGACAGGGAACACTGAAGCTTTCTTT.

This chain uses TRBV14 with TRBJ1-4; D call uncertain. The germline V gene encodes CDR1 SGHDN and CDR2 FVKESK. The length of the CDR3 is 17 residues. Trimming pared 2 bases from V and 8 bases from J, leaving 21 bases between. In DNA, the CDR3 is TGTGCCAGCAGCCAAAACCGGGCCGGGCGAGGGAAGGAAAAACTGTTTTTT. Translation: CASSQNRAGRGKEKLFF.

The chain combines TRBV7-2 with TRBJ2-2; the D is unclear. Germline values: CDR1 SGHTA, CDR2 FQGNSA. This CDR3 has 14 residues. The V and J ends lost 3 bases and 3 bases respectively, with 8 bases between them. CDR3 region: CASSFGLYTGELFF. The CDR3 nucleotides are TGTGCCAGCAGCTTCGGGTTGTACACCGGGGAGCTGTTTTTT.

The chain carries TRBV10-3 and TRBJ1-1; 8 bases align to TRBD1. CDR1 and CDR2 from the germline V gene are ENHRY and SYGVKD. After removal of 10 bases from V and 0 bases from J, the junction contained 4 bases not matched to a gene. The CDR3 loop spans 13 amino acids. CDR3 sequence: CATRTGMNTEAFF. The CDR3 DNA sequence: TGTGCCACCCGGACAGGGATGAACACTGAAGCTTTCTTT.

The chain couples TRBV4-2 to TRBJ2-3, with TRBD2 matching 11 bases. The CDR3 contains 14 residues. After removal of 8 bases from V and 1 base from J, the junction contained 2 bases not matched to a gene. Per germline, CDR1 LGHNA and CDR2 YNFKEQ. CDR3 region: CASHSGGGTDTQYF. The CDR3 coding sequence is TGTGCCAGCCATAGCGGGGGGGGCACAGATACGCAGTATTTT.

This clone has only one observation. This sequence joins TRBV6-5 and TRBJ1-1; 9 bases line up with TRBD1. CDR3 length: 13 amino acids. Germline assignment: CDR1 MNHEY and CDR2 SVGAGI. J gave up 5 bases and V 2 bases, and 0 bases lay outside the gene matches. CDR3 sequence reads: CASSYDRGTEAFF. The CDR3 region has the DNA TGTGCCAGCAGTTACGACAGGGGGACTGAAGCTTTCTTT.

The chain couples TRBV10-2 to TRBJ2-1, with 8 bases identical to TRBD1. In germline, CDR1 is WSHSY, CDR2 SAAADI. The junction had 10 bases not matched to a gene; V was cut back by 2 bases and J by 7 bases. The length of the CDR3 is 16 residues. The CDR3 reads CASSEVGRGLGNEQFF. The CDR3 nucleotides are TGCGCCAGCAGTGAGGTCGGCAGGGGGCTAGGGAATGAGCAGTTCTTC.

With respect to this clone: Other DNA sequences in this sample translate to the same CDR3. This rearrangement joins TRBV30 to TRBJ2-7; D remains unclear. This CDR3 comprises 11 residues. The germline V and J ends were trimmed by 5 bases and 4 bases, with 9 bases remaining between them. Germline V gene lookup returns CDR1 GTSNPN and CDR2 SVGIG (reference sequence). The CDR3 sequence is CAWGDRYEQYF. The DNA of the CDR3 is TGTGCCTGGGGGGATCGTTACGAGCAGTACTTC.

Remarks on this clone: Other DNA sequences in this sample translate to the same CDR3. The J gene is TRBJ2-5, the V gene TRBV29-1, with unresolved D. V was pared by 2 bases and J by 1 base, with 8 bases between. The V gene's germline CDR1 is SQVTM and CDR2 ANQGSEA. The CDR3 is 13 residues long. The CDR3 region is CSVERPSQETQYF. The CDR3 bases are TGCAGCGTTGAAAGGCCGAGCCAAGAGACCCAGTACTTC.

The chain is built from TRBV29-1 and TRBJ2-4; D unresolved. The CDR3 runs 17 residues. Germline V gene lookup returns CDR1 SQVTM and CDR2 ANQGSEA. V was clipped by 5 bases and J by 0 bases, with 20 bases between them. CDR3 nucleotides: TGCAGCGTTACCCCAACGCCAAGTAATGTAGCCAAAAACATTCAGTACTTC. Its translation is CSVTPTPSNVAKNIQYF. Drawing the rest from reference TRBV29-1 and TRBJ2-4, the complete variable domain is SAVISQKPSRDICQRGTSLTIQCQVDSQVTMMFWYRQQPGQSLTLIATANQGSEATYESGFVIDKFPISRPNLTFSTLTVSNMSPEDSSIYLCSVTPTPSNVAKNIQYFGAGTRLSVL.

The V and J genes are TRBV7-2 and TRBJ1-1, with TRBD1 matching over 9 bases. The CDR3 sequence is 11 residues long. Losses at the gene ends were 4 bases for V and 9 bases for J; bases not matched to a gene: 0. Germline V gene data show CDR1 as SGHTA and CDR2 as FQGNSA. CDR3 nucleotide sequence: TGTGCCAGCAGCTACAGGGGGCAAGCTTTCTTT. Amino acids: CASSYRGQAFF.

The CDR3: CASSSGGQGVREQYF. The CDR3 DNA is TGCGCCAGCAGCTCCGGGGGGCAGGGGGTACGCGAGCAGTACTTC. The rearrangement joins TRBV5-1 to TRBJ2-7; D may be TRBD1 or TRBD2 (7 bases each). V was clipped by 3 bases and J by 6 bases, with 19 bases between them. The length of the CDR3 is 15 residues. Germline-derived CDR1 and CDR2 are SGHRS and YFSETQ.